This TCR beta chain was identified during a study of T cell responses to AZD1222 COVID-19 vaccine. Turning to the study itself: Recipients boosted at about 4 weeks or about 12 weeks are pooled.

Sequencing used immunoSEQ multiplex PCR; TCRdb keeps in-frame clones, though not all of them. Among tens of thousands of clones listed, 89% were seen once. The CDR3 length is 14 residues. The V segment lost 3 bases and the J segment 5 bases; nucleotides outside the gene matches: 6. Germline CDR1 and CDR2: SGHTA and FQGTGA. This clonotype was sampled from an adult in good health. The input for sequencing was peripheral blood, taken on day 0 of AZD1222 vaccination. The chain joins TRBV7-3 to TRBJ2-5, with TRBD2 matching over 7 bases. CDR3 sequence reads: CASSFGGEGETQYF. CDR3 sequence (DNA): TGTGCCAGCAGCTTTGGCGGGGAGGGGGAGACCCAGTACTTC.